The rows below give T cell receptor beta chains drawn from one sample of a study of T cell responses to AZD1222 COVID-19 vaccine. Profiled with immunoSEQ multiplex PCR; TCRdb holds only in-frame clones, not every one. The sample has approximately 130,000 clones, 93% seen once. This material consisted of peripheral blood, taken on day 0 of AZD1222 vaccination. These receptor sequences come from an adult in good health. Both conserved end residues are part of each CDR3. The D gene is left open where the match is weak. Some rows have no size entry. The others give once, few or many, or a class for an expanded clone.

TRBV28,-,-,TRBJ1-5,CASRGQGHSNQPQHF,TGTGCCAGCAGGGGCCAGGGGCATAGCAATCAGCCCCAGCATTTT
TRBV14,-,-,TRBJ1-1,CASSPDLWAEAFF,TGTGCCAGCAGCCCGGACCTGTGGGCTGAAGCTTTCTTT
TRBV9,-,-,TRBJ2-5,CASSVRPEETQYF,TGTGCCAGCAGCGTACGACCAGAAGAGACCCAGTACTTC
TRBV5-1,-,-,TRBJ2-7,CASSLFGDETYEQYF,TGCGCCAGCAGCTTGTTCGGGGACGAAACCTACGAGCAGTACTTC
TRBV29-1,-,-,TRBJ1-5,CSVGDGSNQPQHF,TGCAGCGTCGGGGACGGTAGCAATCAGCCCCAGCATTTT
TRBV15,-,-,TRBJ1-2,CATSRGFTLNYGYTF,TGTGCCACCAGCAGAGGATTTACACTGAACTATGGCTACACCTTC
TRBV9,-,-,TRBJ2-1,CASTGAGVAGEQFF,TGTGCCAGCACCGGAGCCGGGGTAGCAGGTGAGCAGTTCTTC
TRBV6-6,TRBD1,-,TRBJ2-7,CASSYKGQGLGEQYF,TGTGCCAGCAGTTATAAGGGACAGGGCTTGGGGGAGCAGTACTTC
TRBV9,TRBD2,-,TRBJ2-7,CASSVEASGSSYEQYF,TGTGCCAGCAGCGTAGAGGCTAGCGGGTCCTCCTACGAGCAGTACTTC
TRBV29-1,-,-,TRBJ1-1,CSVSIGGRWATEAFF,TGCAGCGTCTCAATCGGGGGGAGATGGGCCACTGAAGCTTTCTTT
TRBV6-9,-,-,TRBJ1-4,CASTMGRQRLINEKLFF,TGTGCCAGCACAATGGGGCGACAGCGGCTAATTAATGAAAAACTGTTTTTT
TRBV6-4,-,-,TRBJ2-3,CASSHESNGKDTQYF,TGTGCCAGCAGCCACGAATCCAATGGCAAAGATACGCAGTATTTT
TRBV5-1,-,-,TRBJ2-3,CASSRAGLNTQYF,TGCGCCAGCAGCAGGGCGGGCTTGAATACGCAGTATTTT
TRBV14,TRBD2,-,TRBJ2-5,CASSQELAGRIRPGTQYF,TGTGCCAGCAGCCAAGAACTAGCGGGACGTATCCGTCCGGGGACCCAGTACTTC
TRBV29-1,-,-,TRBJ2-1,CSVGKGTYNEQFF,TGCAGCGTTGGTAAGGGGACGTACAATGAGCAGTTCTTC
TRBV5-1,-,-,TRBJ2-1,CASSLGLQGEQFF,TGCGCCAGCAGCTTGGGGCTGCAGGGGGAGCAGTTCTTC
TRBV2,-,-,TRBJ1-2,CASWVQGGYGYTF,TGTGCCAGCTGGGTTCAGGGTGGCTATGGCTACACCTTC
TRBV5-1,-,once,TRBJ1-3,CASSSDGTTYGNTIYF,TGCGCCAGCAGCTCAGATGGCACCACCTATGGAAACACCATATATTTT
TRBV7-9,-,-,TRBJ1-1,CASSLVVMNTEAFF,TGTGCCAGCAGCTTAGTGGTGATGAACACTGAAGCTTTCTTT
TRBV9,-,-,TRBJ2-7,CASSVVSSSYEQYF,TGTGCCAGCAGCGTAGTATCATCTTCCTACGAGCAGTACTTC
TRBV19,TRBD2,-,TRBJ2-1,CASSIRLAGSYNEQFF,TGTGCCAGTAGTATCCGCCTAGCGGGCTCCTACAATGAGCAGTTCTTC
TRBV19,TRBD2,-,TRBJ2-1,CASKLAGRYNEQFF,TGTGCCAGTAAGCTAGCGGGACGCTACAATGAGCAGTTCTTC
TRBV6-5,TRBD1,-,TRBJ1-2,CASRYDRGRFSYGYTF,TGTGCCAGCAGATACGACAGGGGGCGCTTCTCCTATGGCTACACCTTC
TRBV7-2,-,-,TRBJ2-5,CASSFRLSSSPETQYF,TGTGCCAGCAGCTTCCGTTTGTCTAGCAGCCCAGAGACCCAGTACTTC
TRBV15,-,-,TRBJ1-3,CATSGWGFDGNTIYF,TGTGCCACCAGCGGGTGGGGGTTCGACGGAAACACCATATATTTT
TRBV10-3,-,-,TRBJ2-7,CAISESGRSEQYF,TGTGCCATCAGTGAGTCGGGCAGATCCGAGCAGTACTTC
TRBV29-1,-,-,TRBJ1-1,CSVGPDPNTEAFF,TGCAGCGTTGGCCCAGACCCGAACACTGAAGCTTTCTTT
TRBV6-1,-,-,TRBJ1-5,CASSESGRLGFLQPQHF,TGTGCCAGCAGTGAATCGGGGCGCTTGGGTTTTCTACAGCCCCAGCATTTT
TRBV19,-,once,TRBJ1-6,CATRDRDGQNSPLHF,TGTGCCACACGGGATAGGGACGGCCAAAACTCACCCCTCCACTTT
TRBV18,TRBD1,-,TRBJ1-2,CASSPGQGLNYGYTF,TGTGCCAGCTCACCCGGACAGGGGCTAAACTATGGCTACACCTTC
TRBV5-1,-,-,TRBJ2-7,CASSGAGRGADEQYF,TGCGCCAGCAGCGGCGCGGGTCGAGGAGCCGACGAGCAGTACTTC
TRBV5-5,TRBD1,-,TRBJ1-1,CASRLGTGSLEAFF,TGTGCCAGCAGACTCGGGACAGGGTCTTTGGAAGCTTTCTTT
TRBV6-5,-,once,TRBJ1-6,CASRPGLLNSPLHF,TGTGCCAGCAGGCCAGGGCTACTTAATTCACCCCTCCACTTT
TRBV6-5,-,-,TRBJ2-4,CASSSLAKNIQYF,TGTGCCAGCAGTTCCCTCGCCAAAAACATTCAGTACTTC
TRBV29-1,-,-,TRBJ1-1,CSAQNTEAFF,TGCAGCGCTCAGAACACTGAAGCTTTCTTT
TRBV27,TRBD1,-,TRBJ1-4,CASSSVRTGEEKLFF,TGTGCCAGCAGTTCCGTGCGAACAGGGGAAGAAAAACTGTTTTTT
TRBV27,TRBD1,-,TRBJ1-2,CASRAGGPGRYGYTF,TGTGCCAGCAGGGCAGGGGGCCCGGGTAGGTATGGCTACACCTTC
TRBV7-8,-,-,TRBJ1-6,CASSFALGGAASSYNSPLHF,TGTGCCAGCTCCTTCGCCCTTGGGGGGGCTGCAAGCTCCTATAATTCACCCCTCCACTTT
TRBV29-1,-,-,TRBJ1-6,CSASLTVNSPLHF,TGCAGCGCAAGCTTGACAGTTAATTCACCCCTCCACTTT
TRBV5-1,-,-,TRBJ2-1,CASSQGGPYNEQFF,TGCGCCAGCAGCCAAGGAGGGCCCTACAATGAGCAGTTCTTC
TRBV9,-,-,TRBJ2-2,CASSVDLGRDTGELFF,TGTGCCAGCAGCGTAGATCTGGGAAGAGACACCGGGGAGCTGTTTTTT
TRBV27,-,-,TRBJ2-1,CASSLSPYNEQFF,TGTGCCAGCAGTTTATCTCCCTACAATGAGCAGTTCTTC
TRBV30,-,-,TRBJ1-1,CAWRVGADTEAFF,TGTGCCTGGAGGGTAGGGGCCGACACTGAAGCTTTCTTT
TRBV18,-,few,TRBJ2-3,CASSLSGPDSRDTQYF,TGTGCCAGCTCACTTTCCGGGCCCGATTCCCGAGATACGCAGTATTTT
TRBV4-1,-,once,TRBJ1-1,CASSQGGRGTEAFF,TGCGCCAGCAGCCAAGGGGGGCGAGGCACTGAAGCTTTCTTT
TRBV11-3,-,-,TRBJ2-7,CASSPSRGSYEQYF,TGTGCCAGCAGTCCTAGTCGAGGTTCCTACGAGCAGTACTTC
TRBV18,TRBD1,-,TRBJ1-1,CASSPGTGPTEAFF,TGTGCCAGCTCACCAGGGACAGGGCCCACTGAAGCTTTCTTT
TRBV12-5,-,-,TRBJ1-4,CASGLLLSRSRDEKLFF,TGTGCTAGTGGTTTGCTACTAAGCCGGTCCCGGGATGAAAAACTGTTTTTT
TRBV6-6,-,-,TRBJ1-1,CASRRVHTEAFF,TGTGCCAGCCGTCGGGTGCACACTGAAGCTTTCTTT
TRBV6-5,-,-,TRBJ2-2,CASSTGRDTGELFF,TGTGCCAGCAGCACTGGGCGTGACACCGGGGAGCTGTTTTTT
TRBV28,-,-,TRBJ1-1,CASTPAAKQDTEAFF,TGTGCCAGCACCCCCGCGGCGAAGCAGGACACTGAAGCTTTCTTT
TRBV2,-,-,TRBJ1-2,CASSAGGLYYGYTF,TGTGCCAGCAGTGCGGGGGGCCTTTACTATGGCTACACCTTC